This passage covers 28 T cell receptor beta chains from one sample sequenced in a study of regulatory T cells in long-lasting Graves disease. Arm-PCR of CDR3 regions with iRepertoire HTBI primers generated TCR beta libraries. Using its own MiXCR run on the multiplex PCR reads, TCRdb lists one record per CDR3 protein. Altogether 250,000 or so distinct CDR3 sequences are present, around 21% being singletons, with the ten largest covering approximately 15%. The time point here: newly diagnosed GD, antithyroid drugs for less than 3 months. RNA extracted from PBMCs served as the sequencing template. The starting material was peripheral blood mononuclear cells (PBMCs), obtained at new diagnosis, from a patient treated with antithyroid drugs. These receptors originate from a female donor with Graves disease.

As to this clonotype: One base separates it from a far larger clone, so it is likely a read error. The chain is built from TRBV28 and TRBJ2-7; D remains ambiguous. Trimming took off 7 bases at V and 7 bases at J, with 20 bases between the two ends. The germline CDR1 and CDR2 sequences are MDHEN and SYDVKM. The CDR3 contains 14 residues. Here the CDR3 reads CASTPGYRGDEQYF. The CDR3 coding sequence is TGTGCCAGCACCCCGGGCTATCGTGGAGATGAGCAGTACTTC.

This clonotype was observed at least ten times. This chain joins TRBV11-2 and TRBJ1-3; D perhaps matches TRBD1 (5 bases). The V gene's germline CDR1 is SGHAT and CDR2 FQNNGV. The CDR3 loop spans 13 amino acids. V dropped 5 bases and J dropped 8 bases, with 13 bases sitting between them. CDR3 coding DNA: TGTGCCAGCAGCCCACAGTCGGGGGACACCATATATTTT. Its protein is CASSPQSGDTIYF.

This clonotype was counted at least ten times. CDR3 protein: CASSSFQRGYTDTQYF. The CDR3 region has the DNA TGTGCCAGCAGCTCGTTTCAGCGGGGCTACACAGATACGCAGTATTTT. The J gene is TRBJ2-3, the V gene TRBV5-4; 7 bases agree with TRBD2. With 3 bases clipped from V and 2 bases from J, the junction kept 9 bases outside the gene matches. Germline lookup yields CDR1 SGHNT and CDR2 YYREEE (reference sequence). The CDR3 runs to 16 residues.

This clonotype is deemed medium-sized (0.01 to 0.1%). This chain uses TRBV11-2 with TRBJ2-1, with D possibly being TRBD2 (6 bases). The CDR3 length is 15 residues. The V and J ends lost 4 bases and 6 bases respectively, with 16 bases between them. CDR1 and CDR2 from the germline V gene are SGHAT and FQNNGV. CDR3 sequence reads: CASSSGVDWSNEQFF. The CDR3, as DNA: TGTGCCAGCAGCTCGGGGGTCGATTGGTCCAATGAGCAGTTCTTC. The full variable domain, completed using reference TRBV11-2 and TRBJ2-1, is EAGVAQSPRYKIIEKRQSVAFWCNPISGHATLYWYQQILGQGPKLLIQFQNNGVVDDSQLPKDRFSAERLKGVDSTLKIQPAKLEDSAVYLCASSSGVDWSNEQFFGPGTRLTVL.

A few counts support this clonotype. The chain has TRBV19 and TRBJ2-7; 7 nucleotides line up with TRBD2. Germline V gene sequence: CDR1 LNHDA, CDR2 SQIVND (reference sequence). After removal of 10 bases from V and 7 bases from J, the junction contained 19 bases not matched to a gene. The CDR3 contains 15 residues. CDR3 bases: TGTGCCACCACGTGGGGATCTAGCGGAGAAGGGGAGCAGTACTTC. Residues: CATTWGSSGEGEQYF.

The V gene is TRBV7-2, the J gene TRBJ2-1, with a possible D match to TRBD1 (6 bases). CDR3 length: 15 amino acids. V shed 4 bases and J shed 2 bases, with 12 bases lying between them. Looked up from germline, CDR1 is SGHTA and CDR2 is FQGNSA. CDR3 coding DNA: TGTGCCAGCAGCTCCATCCAGGGGCCCTACAATGAGCAGTTCTTC. It codes for CASSSIQGPYNEQFF.

This clonotype was picked up many times. The rearrangement uses TRBV9 and TRBJ1-2, with TRBD1 matching over 7 bases. Per germline, CDR1 SGDLS and CDR2 YYNGEE. V lost 2 bases to trimming and J lost 5 bases; unmatched junction nucleotides: 3. This CDR3 has 13 amino acids. The CDR3 spells CASSVQGGYGYTF. CDR3 nucleotide sequence: TGTGCCAGCAGCGTTCAGGGGGGGTATGGCTACACCTTC.

There are many counts of this clonotype. The genes are TRBV7-9 and TRBJ1-4; TRBD1 matches at 9 bases. CDR1 is SEHNR and CDR2 is FQNEAQ in the germline V gene (reference sequence). This CDR3 is 16 amino acids long. Trimming at V came to 1 base and at J to 1 base, leaving 1 base not matched to a gene. The CDR3 region is CASSLGTGETNEKLFF. CDR3 DNA sequence: TGTGCCAGCAGCTTAGGGACAGGGGAAACTAATGAAAAACTGTTTTTT.

The table lists this clonotype with many counts. The V and J genes are TRBV30 and TRBJ1-2; D not certain. The CDR3 has 12 residues. Trimming took 5 bases from V and 7 from J, leaving 14 bases between them. The germline CDR1 and CDR2 sequences are GTSNPN and SVGIG (reference sequence). The CDR3 reads CAWGLGRSGYTF. Written as DNA, the CDR3 is TGTGCCTGGGGACTTGGGAGGTCTGGCTACACCTTC.

The chain recombines TRBV7-3 with TRBJ1-6; TRBD1 aligns across 7 bases. The V gene's germline CDR1 is SGHTA and CDR2 FQGTGA. The CDR3 has 16 amino acids. V shed 5 bases and J 5 bases; nucleotides not matched to a gene: 9. In DNA, the CDR3 is TGTGCCAGCAGCCACAGGGGTCGTCCCAATAATTCACCCCTCCACTTT. This translates into CASSHRGRPNNSPLHF.

This clonotype has more than one count but fewer than ten. A read error may explain this, as a much larger clone is one base away. The CDR3 bases are TGTGCCAGCAGCTTAGTTGAGCTGCATGAGCAGCTCTTC. It encodes CASSLVELHEQLF. The rearrangement uses TRBV7-2 and TRBJ2-1; D is undetermined. The CDR3 totals 13 residues. Germline values: CDR1 SGHTA, CDR2 FQGNSA.

The chain joins TRBV24-1 to TRBJ1-2; D remains unclear. CDR1 is KGHDR and CDR2 is SFDVKD in the germline V gene. There are 13 residues in the CDR3. Trimming stripped 4 bases from V and 9 bases from J, with 14 bases between. The CDR3 reads CATSESGLLSYTF. In DNA, the CDR3 is TGTGCCACCAGTGAATCCGGTCTCCTCAGCTACACCTTC.

This clonotype was detected once. With a far larger clone one base away, a read error is the likely cause. The chain combines TRBV11-1 with TRBJ2-7; D not certain. Matching the DNA end better, TRBJ1-1 makes the J call doubtful. This CDR3 has 16 residues. Germline V gives CDR1 SGHAT, CDR2 FQDESV (reference sequence). The CDR3: CASSSTAVAGSTEAFF. The CDR3 region has the DNA TGTGCCAGCAGCTCCACCGCAGTCGCGGGTTCGACTGAAGCTTTCTTT.

This clonotype was recorded many times. The chain links TRBV7-2 to TRBJ2-5; D is unresolved. The CDR3 loop spans 14 amino acids. Germline CDR1 and CDR2: SGHTA and FQGNSA. V lost 3 bases and J lost 2, with 10 bases in between. CDR3 in amino acids: CASSFNSGQETQYF. The CDR3, as DNA: TGTGCCAGCAGCTTTAATTCTGGGCAAGAGACCCAGTACTTC.

On this clonotype itself: At one end the junction does not follow the germline gene, possibly because of a read error. The chain couples TRBV9 to TRBJ1-3; TRBD1 is a possible D gene (6 bases). CDR1 is SGDLS and CDR2 is YYNGEE in the germline V gene. The CDR3 spans 17 residues. The CDR3 nucleotides read TGTGCCGGCAGCCTCTCAGACTGGGGGCAATCTGGAGACACCATATATTTT. Residues: CAGSLSDWGQSGDTIYF. Filled out from reference TRBV9 and TRBJ1-3, the complete variable domain reads DSGVTQTPKHLITATGQRVTLRCSPRSGDLSVYWYQQSLDQGLQFLIQYYNGEERAKGNILERFSAQQFPDLHSELNLSSLELGDSALYFCAGSLSDWGQSGDTIYFGEGSWLTVV.

This clonotype was seen ten or more times. This chain links TRBV28 with TRBJ2-2; perhaps TRBD2 as D (5 bases). V lost 6 bases and J lost 1, with 12 bases in between. The CDR3 is 15 residues long. The germline V gene has CDR1 MDHEN and CDR2 SYDVKM. The CDR3 DNA reads TGTGCCAGCAGCCTTTCCCGGGGGAACACCGGGGAGCTGTTTTTT. It specifies CASSLSRGNTGELFF.

Ten or more counts support this clonotype. This chain links TRBV27 with TRBJ2-3, with D perhaps matching TRBD2 (6 bases). The CDR3 loop spans 14 amino acids. Trimming pared 2 bases from V and 5 bases from J, leaving 11 bases between. From germline, CDR1 is MNHEY and CDR2 SMNVEV (reference sequence). The CDR3 here is CASSLVAGLDTQYF. The CDR3 DNA sequence: TGTGCCAGCAGTTTAGTGGCGGGACTAGATACGCAGTATTTT.

The CDR3 DNA reads as TGTGCCAGCATCGAACGGGGGGGAACGTTGGGCACTGAAGCTTTCTTT. It specifies CASIERGGTLGTEAFF. The rearrangement joins TRBV7-9 to TRBJ1-1; a possible D gene is TRBD1 (5 bases). Looked up from germline, CDR1 is SEHNR and CDR2 is FQNEAQ (reference sequence). V lost 7 bases and J lost 4, with 22 bases in between. CDR3 length: 16 amino acids.

This clonotype was seen many times. The J gene is TRBJ2-1, the V gene TRBV5-1; 14 bases fit TRBD2. Germline V lookup: CDR1 SGHRS, CDR2 YFSETQ. Losses at the gene ends were 4 bases for V and 7 bases for J; bases not matched to a gene: 7. This CDR3 is built from 16 residues. CDR3 region: CASSKTGTSGSNEQFF. CDR3 nucleotides: TGCGCCAGCAGCAAAACCGGGACTAGCGGGAGTAATGAGCAGTTCTTC.

The table lists this clonotype with many counts. The chain uses TRBV5-4 and TRBJ1-1, with D perhaps TRBD1 (5 bases). Germline V gives CDR1 SGHNT, CDR2 YYREEE (reference sequence). Deletions cut 0 bases from V and 5 bases from J, with 11 bases between. CDR3 length equals 14 residues. CDR3 bases: TGTGCCAGCAGCTTGGCGTCAGGGAGGACTGAAGCTTTCTTT. Translated, it gives CASSLASGRTEAFF.

In this sample, this clonotype turned up a few times. A single base separates this from a much larger clone, so it may be a read error. This chain links TRBV7-2 with TRBJ2-7, with D hard to call. The CDR3 totals 15 residues. Looked up from germline, CDR1 is SGHTA and CDR2 is FQGNSA. CDR3 sequence: CVSSLWQAAKYEQYF. In nucleotides, the CDR3 is TGTGTCAGCAGCTTGTGGCAGGCAGCGAAGTACGAGCAGTACTTC.

Turning to this clonotype: Germline and junction disagree at one end, which may indicate a read error. This chain uses TRBV2 with TRBJ1-1; 7 bases map to TRBD1. The CDR3 is 13 residues long. In germline, CDR1 is SNHLY, CDR2 FYNNEI. Here the CDR3 reads CASGDSRNAEAFF. In nucleotides, the CDR3 is TGTGCCAGCGGGGACAGTCGGAACGCTGAAGCTTTCTTT.

This clonotype was counted at least ten times. V and J are TRBV7-2 and TRBJ2-3; TRBD2 matches at 10 bases. There are 15 residues in the CDR3. The V segment lost 0 bases and the J segment 4 bases; nucleotides outside the gene matches: 1. The germline gives CDR1 SGHTA, CDR2 FQGNSA. This chain's CDR3 is CASSLASGGSDTQYF. In DNA, the CDR3 is TGTGCCAGCAGCTTAGCTAGCGGGGGGTCAGATACGCAGTATTTT.

This clonotype showed up many times. The CDR3 nucleotides read TGTGCCAGCACCCAGGGCGTCTACGAGCAGTACTTC. It is translated as CASTQGVYEQYF. The V and J genes are TRBV12-3 or TRBV12-4 and TRBJ2-7; D perhaps matches TRBD1 (5 bases). The V end lost 7 bases, the J end lost 3 bases, and 10 bases lay between the germline ends. This CDR3 has 12 residues.

This clonotype was recorded at least ten times. This rearrangement joins TRBV5-1 to TRBJ1-2, with 9 bases identical to TRBD1. Germline assignment: CDR1 SGHRS and CDR2 YFSETQ. This CDR3 contains 15 residues. The trim removed 0 bases at V and 8 bases at J, leaving 8 bases unmatched. CDR3 in DNA: TGCGCCAGCAGCTTGGAGGGGGACAGGGTTGACGGCTACACCTTC. Translated: CASSLEGDRVDGYTF.

Worth noting for this clonotype: Possible read error: a much larger clone is one base away. The chain combines TRBV3-1 with TRBJ2-7; perhaps TRBD1 as D (5 bases). CDR1 and CDR2 (germline): LGHDT, YNNKEL (reference sequence). This CDR3 comprises 14 residues. The CDR3 nucleotides read TGTACCAGCAGCCAAGGGCAGGGATTCGGCGAGCAGTACTTC. It specifies CTSSQGQGFGEQYF.

On this clonotype: A read error is possible here, since a much larger clone lies one base away. The V call is TRBV4-3, the J call TRBJ2-5, with D maybe TRBD1 (6 bases). The germline V gene has CDR1 LGHNA and CDR2 YSLEER. The V end was cut by 0 bases, the J end by 0 bases, with 26 bases between. CDR3 length equals 21 residues. The CDR3 is CASSQDPAHGTPLQDQETQYF. The CDR3 nucleotides read TGCGCCAGCAGCCAAGATCCGGCCCACGGGACACCACTCCAGGACCAAGAGACCCAGTACTTC.

In its sample, this clonotype was seen many times. V usage is TRBV27 and J usage is TRBJ2-7; D gene unclear. Germline V gene data show CDR1 as MNHEY and CDR2 as SMNVEV (reference sequence). V was shortened by 3 bases and J by 0 bases, with 9 bases between the two germline ends. This CDR3 is built from 14 residues. CDR3 nucleotide sequence: TGTGCCAGCAGTTTGGGCGCTTCCTCCTACGAGCAGTACTTC. Translation gives CASSLGASSYEQYF.